This T cell receptor (beta chain) was recovered during a study of control samples from healthy donors and cancer patients (dated by TCRdb to 2019 to 2021). This clone was recorded a few times. Its antigen remains unidentified. One base away there is no much larger clone; base qualities are not given. The cysteine opens and the phenylalanine closes a CDR3 of 15 amino acids. Only CDR3 DNA is held: 45 bases, read in frame from base 1. According to the germline V gene, CDR1 reads SGHTA and CDR2 reads FQGTGA. Between the V and J ends, shortened by 5 bases and 8 bases respectively, the junction contains 21 bases. Library preparation was by the immunoSEQ multiplex PCR assay. TCRdb re-hosts the immuneACCESS table, in-frame sequences only. Its copies lack some clones; in the studies checked, an unresolved V gene accounts for under half of them, and the cause for the rest is not known. The sample table records about 170,000 clones; around 90% of these occur just once. The biggest ten clones account for about 12% of the sample.

The receptor was derived from a man younger than 40 in good health. Sequencing was performed on blood. Recombination joined TRBV7-3 with TRBJ1-2, with the D gene not confidently named. CDR3 reads: CASSATPGDRRGYTF. The sequence in DNA is TGTGCCAGCAGCGCCACCCCCGGAGACCGGAGGGGCTACACCTTC.